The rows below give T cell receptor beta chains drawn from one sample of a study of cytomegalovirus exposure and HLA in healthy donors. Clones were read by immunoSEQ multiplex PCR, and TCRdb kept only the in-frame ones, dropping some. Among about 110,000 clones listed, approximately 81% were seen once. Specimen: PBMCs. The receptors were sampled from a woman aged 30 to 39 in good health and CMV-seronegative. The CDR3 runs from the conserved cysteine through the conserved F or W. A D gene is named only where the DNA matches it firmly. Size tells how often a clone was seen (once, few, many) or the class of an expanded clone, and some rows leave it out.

CDR3: CASRGRVAYNEQFF
DNA: TGTGCCAGTCGTGGGAGGGTCGCCTACAATGAGCAGTTCTTC
D: TRBD2
V: TRBV6-1
J: TRBJ2-1
size: -

CDR3: CASPTSGRDNEQFF
DNA: TGTGCCAGCCCGACTAGCGGGAGGGACAATGAGCAGTTCTTC
D: TRBD2
V: TRBV4-2
J: TRBJ2-1
size: -

CDR3: CASSVAGGGGETQYF
DNA: TGTGCCAGCAGCGTAGCTGGGGGGGGCGGGGAGACCCAGTACTTC
D: -
V: TRBV9
J: TRBJ2-5
size: -

CDR3: CASSWGEGYTF
DNA: TGTGCCAGCAGTTGGGGGGAGGGCTACACCTTC
D: -
V: TRBV28
J: TRBJ1-2
size: once

CDR3: CASSPIQISYEQYF
DNA: TGTGCCAGCTCACCTATACAAATCTCCTACGAGCAGTACTTC
D: -
V: TRBV18
J: TRBJ2-7
size: -

CDR3: CAWTSGLVSYEQYF
DNA: TGTGCCTGGACCTCGGGTCTAGTCTCCTACGAGCAGTACTTC
D: -
V: TRBV30
J: TRBJ2-7
size: -

CDR3: CASSLDSREGSHEQYF
DNA: TGCGCCAGCAGCTTGGATTCGCGGGAGGGTTCCCACGAGCAGTACTTC
D: TRBD2
V: TRBV5-1
J: TRBJ2-7
size: -

CDR3: CASSIQIRANEQFF
DNA: TGTGCCAGTAGTATTCAAATCAGGGCGAATGAGCAGTTCTTC
D: -
V: TRBV19
J: TRBJ2-1
size: -

CDR3: CASSPRDRVVIQYF
DNA: TGTGCCAGTAGTCCGCGGGACAGGGTCGTCATTCAGTACTTC
D: TRBD1
V: TRBV19
J: TRBJ2-4
size: -

CDR3: CASSRGEIGREQFF
DNA: TGTGCCAGTAGTAGGGGGGAGATCGGTCGTGAGCAGTTCTTC
D: -
V: TRBV19
J: TRBJ2-1
size: -

CDR3: CASSIDGTGTGETQYF
DNA: TGTGCCAGTAGTATAGACGGGACAGGGACTGGAGAGACCCAGTACTTC
D: TRBD1
V: TRBV19
J: TRBJ2-5
size: -

CDR3: CATSTGPRRPQHF
DNA: TGTGCCACCAGTACAGGCCCACGGAGGCCCCAGCATTTT
D: -
V: TRBV15
J: TRBJ1-5
size: once

CDR3: CASSLRRDNEQFF
DNA: TGTGCCAGCAGCTTACGGCGGGATAATGAGCAGTTCTTC
D: -
V: TRBV7-2
J: TRBJ2-1
size: -

CDR3: CASSLAAHLTGELFF
DNA: TGTGCCAGCAGCTTAGCGGCACATTTGACCGGGGAGCTGTTTTTT
D: -
V: TRBV7-8
J: TRBJ2-2
size: -

CDR3: CASSFGLAYNEQFF
DNA: TGCGCCAGCAGCTTTGGACTAGCCTACAATGAGCAGTTCTTC
D: TRBD2
V: TRBV5-1
J: TRBJ2-1
size: -

CDR3: CASSNFDRVRNEKLFF
DNA: TGTGCCAGCAGCAATTTCGACAGGGTCCGGAATGAAAAACTGTTTTTT
D: TRBD1
V: TRBV6-6
J: TRBJ1-4
size: once

CDR3: CASSSHGDTYF
DNA: TGTGCCAGCAGCTCACATGGGGACACTTACTTC
D: -
V: TRBV2
J: TRBJ2-7
size: few

CDR3: CASSLATGGGTDTQYF
DNA: TGTGCCAGCAGCTTAGCGACGGGAGGCGGCACAGATACGCAGTATTTT
D: TRBD2
V: TRBV7-2
J: TRBJ2-3
size: -

CDR3: CATSRAMGRGPETQYF
DNA: TGTGCCACCAGCAGAGCAATGGGCAGGGGTCCGGAGACCCAGTACTTC
D: -
V: TRBV15
J: TRBJ2-5
size: -

CDR3: CASEPSGSDEQYF
DNA: TGTGCCAGCGAGCCTAGCGGGAGTGACGAGCAGTACTTC
D: TRBD2
V: TRBV7-8
J: TRBJ2-7
size: -

CDR3: CASSVRFDQPQHF
DNA: TGCGCCAGCAGCGTACGGTTCGATCAGCCCCAGCATTTT
D: -
V: TRBV4-1
J: TRBJ1-5
size: -

CDR3: CASSPRTSGYEQYF
DNA: TGTGCCAGCTCACCTCGGACTAGCGGCTACGAGCAGTACTTC
D: TRBD2
V: TRBV18
J: TRBJ2-7
size: once

CDR3: CASRFTSGRPYNEQFF
DNA: TGTGCCAGTAGGTTCACTAGCGGGAGACCCTACAATGAGCAGTTCTTC
D: TRBD2
V: TRBV19
J: TRBJ2-1
size: -

CDR3: CASSLPGLYTGELFF
DNA: TGTGCCAGCAGCTTGCCGGGACTGTACACCGGGGAGCTGTTTTTT
D: -
V: TRBV7-9
J: TRBJ2-2
size: -

CDR3: CAISEARDEQFF
DNA: TGTGCCATCAGTGAGGCTAGAGATGAGCAGTTCTTC
D: -
V: TRBV10-3
J: TRBJ2-1
size: -

CDR3: CASSQELLARQETQYF
DNA: TGCGCCAGCAGCCAAGAACTACTAGCGAGACAAGAGACCCAGTACTTC
D: TRBD2
V: TRBV4-3
J: TRBJ2-5
size: -

CDR3: CASSPRLGGLEQYF
DNA: TGTGCCAGCAGCCCACGACTAGGAGGGCTCGAGCAGTACTTC
D: -
V: TRBV7-6
J: TRBJ2-7
size: once

CDR3: CASSVDMKETQYF
DNA: TGTGCCAGCAGCGTGGACATGAAGGAGACCCAGTACTTC
D: -
V: TRBV7-6
J: TRBJ2-5
size: -

CDR3: CASSHFSEQFF
DNA: TGTGCCAGCAGCCATTTTAGTGAGCAGTTCTTC
D: -
V: TRBV14
J: TRBJ2-1
size: -

CDR3: CASSIGGLDYNEQFF
DNA: TGTGCCAGTAGTATAGGAGGGCTGGACTACAATGAGCAGTTCTTC
D: -
V: TRBV19
J: TRBJ2-1
size: -

CDR3: CASSPRSGNQETQYF
DNA: TGTGCCAGCAGCCCCCGGTCAGGGAACCAAGAGACCCAGTACTTC
D: -
V: TRBV5-4
J: TRBJ2-5
size: few

CDR3: CASSLGAGGDSYGYTF
DNA: TGTGCCAGCAGCTTAGGGGCAGGGGGCGATTCCTATGGCTACACCTTC
D: TRBD1
V: TRBV7-9
J: TRBJ1-2
size: -

CDR3: CASSLRDRGRDEQYF
DNA: TGTGCCAGCAGCTTACGGGACAGGGGGCGTGACGAGCAGTACTTC
D: TRBD1
V: TRBV7-8
J: TRBJ2-7
size: -

CDR3: CASSLTGSGTEAFF
DNA: TGTGCCAGCAGCTTGACAGGCAGTGGCACTGAAGCTTTCTTT
D: -
V: TRBV7-9
J: TRBJ1-1
size: -

CDR3: CASSSGALGGGYTF
DNA: TGCGCCAGCAGCTCGGGTGCATTAGGGGGAGGCTACACCTTC
D: -
V: TRBV5-1
J: TRBJ1-2
size: -

CDR3: CASSYDPGDYGYTF
DNA: TGTGCCAGCAGTTACGACCCGGGAGACTATGGCTACACCTTC
D: -
V: TRBV6-5
J: TRBJ1-2
size: -

CDR3: CSVGAGNTEAFF
DNA: TGCAGCGTTGGAGCGGGGAACACTGAAGCTTTCTTT
D: -
V: TRBV29-1
J: TRBJ1-1
size: once

CDR3: CASSLTGSMNTEAFF
DNA: TGTGCCAGCAGTTTGACAGGGTCTATGAACACTGAAGCTTTCTTT
D: TRBD1
V: TRBV28
J: TRBJ1-1
size: -

CDR3: CSVDTPGQGPSEQYF
DNA: TGCAGCGTTGATACCCCGGGACAGGGTCCCTCCGAGCAGTACTTC
D: TRBD1
V: TRBV29-1
J: TRBJ2-7
size: -

CDR3: CATSRDARNTGELFF
DNA: TGTGCCACCAGCAGAGATGCCAGGAACACCGGGGAGCTGTTTTTT
D: -
V: TRBV15
J: TRBJ2-2
size: -

CDR3: CSSSFTTGGFDEQYF
DNA: TGTTCCAGCAGCTTTACGACAGGGGGCTTCGACGAGCAGTACTTC
D: TRBD1
V: TRBV7-9
J: TRBJ2-7
size: -

CDR3: CASSGGREHQPQHF
DNA: TGTGCCAGCAGTGGAGGCAGGGAACATCAGCCCCAGCATTTT
D: -
V: TRBV2
J: TRBJ1-5
size: few